A single T cell receptor (beta chain) is shown here with its context. This record comes from a study of blood T cells in healthy people across ages. A sample-barcoded 5' primer and a J-beta primer mix were used in a second PCR of roughly 7 to 11 cycles. TCRdb recomputed calls from the 5' RACE reads with MiXCR, one row per CDR3 protein. Among roughly 1,800,000 distinct CDR3 sequences listed, less than 50% were seen once. The CDR3 covers 16 residues. The sample taken for sequencing was blood. The V and J genes are TRBV21-1 and TRBJ2-7; the DNA was not used to check the table's D call, TRBD2. TRBV21-1 represents a pseudogene. The source is a woman in her forties in good health. The CDR3 coding sequence is TGTGCCAGCAGCACCCTACAGGAGCCCTTCCCCTACGAGCAGTACTTC. It codes for CASSTLQEPFPYEQYF.